Below, 26 T cell receptor beta chains from the same sample are listed, as sequenced in a study of blood T cells in healthy people across ages (dated by TCRdb to the mid-2010s). Library preparation employed 5' RACE. Sequencing instrument: Illumina HiSeq 2500. A second 7 to 11 cycle PCR used a sample-barcoded 5' primer and a J-beta primer mix. TCRdb handled the public reads itself, with Q25 trimming in fastp and clone calling in MiXCR, and kept productive beta chains. Merged by CDR3 protein, the rows form single entries marked with the most common genes and DNA. In all, the sample holds 700,000 to 950,000 distinct CDR3 sequences, and 40% to 45% of those were seen once. Jointly, the top ten make up around a fifth of the sample. Sequenced input: blood. Receptors originate from a woman aged 60-70 years in good health.

The gene calls are TRBV4-2 and TRBJ2-1; D uncertain. Germline assignment: CDR1 LGHNA and CDR2 YNFKEQ. The V and J ends lost 3 bases and 9 bases respectively, with 12 bases between them. This CDR3 spans 13 amino acids. CDR3 in DNA: TGTGCCAGCAGCCAGGCCCTAGAGTCTGAGCAGTTCTTC. Its protein is CASSQALESEQFF.

This clonotype was observed a few times. The rearrangement uses TRBV25-1 and TRBJ2-4; 10 nucleotides line up with TRBD2. The assigned J gene may be wrong: the sequence end matches TRBJ2-7 better. The length of the CDR3 is 19 residues. Germline values: CDR1 MGHDK, CDR2 SYGVNS. The CDR3 region has the DNA TGTGCCAGCAGTCCACCTACCGGGACTAGCGTAATAGGGGCGTACGAGCAGTACTTC. It is translated as CASSPPTGTSVIGAYEQYF.

About this clonotype: One end of the junction is discordant with germline, which a read error may explain. The chain has TRBV7-9 and TRBJ2-5; no reliable D call. CDR1 is SEHNR, CDR2 FQNEAQ, per germline (reference sequence). The CDR3 totals 14 residues. In DNA form, the CDR3 reads TGTGCCGGCAGCTTTTGGGCGGTCCAAGAGACCCAGTACTTC. Translated: CAGSFWAVQETQYF.

This clonotype appeared a few times. The chain recombines TRBV29-1 with TRBJ1-5; 7 positions match TRBD1. The V segment lost 7 bases and the J segment 1 base; nucleotides outside the gene matches: 19. The CDR3 loop spans 18 amino acids. The germline gives CDR1 SQVTM, CDR2 ANQGSEA. DNA of the CDR3: TGCAGCGCTTTCCCCTTTGGGACAGCGCTTACGAGCAATCAGCCCCAGCATTTT. Translated: CSAFPFGTALTSNQPQHF.

The chain is built from TRBV6-5 and TRBJ2-7; 7 bases fit TRBD1. The J call is doubtful: the DNA matches TRBJ2-5 better. This CDR3 contains 16 residues. Looked up from germline, CDR1 is MNHEY and CDR2 is SVGAGI. The CDR3 loop is CASSPAARQGQETQYF. The CDR3 coding sequence is TGTGCCAGCAGCCCCGCCGCCCGACAGGGACAAGAGACCCAGTACTTC.

This clonotype showed up just once. A much larger clonotype is one base distant, so this may be a read error. The V call is TRBV6-5, the J call TRBJ2-1, with 7 bases lining up with TRBD1. TRBJ2-7 matches the DNA end more closely, so the J call is doubtful. CDR3 length equals 15 residues. CDR1 and CDR2 from the germline V gene are MNHEY and SVGAGI. This CDR3 is CASSSPRTGYNEQYF. The CDR3 region has the DNA TGTGCCAGCAGTTCCCCTAGGACAGGCTACAATGAGCAGTACTTC.

This chain connects TRBV18 to TRBJ2-3, with 10 bases fitting TRBD1. With V trimmed by 6 bases and J by 4 bases, 7 bases remained unmatched. Germline CDR1 and CDR2: KGHSH and LQKENI. The CDR3 totals 15 residues. CDR3 sequence reads: CASSRGTGESDTQYF. CDR3 sequence (DNA): TGTGCCAGCTCGCGAGGGACAGGGGAATCAGATACGCAGTATTTT.

The table lists this clonotype with a few counts. The CDR3 nucleotides read TGTGCCAGCAGCCCTGGACGGGAAGCTTTCTTT. Protein sequence: CASSPGREAFF. The chain is built from TRBV27 and TRBJ1-1; D gene uncertain. Germline V CDR1 and CDR2: MNHEY, SMNVEV (reference sequence). The CDR3 is 11 amino acids. With 6 bases removed from V and 8 bases from J, the gap between germline ends came to 10 bases.

This clonotype appeared a few times. The rearrangement links TRBV28 to TRBJ2-7; TRBD1 or TRBD2 may be the D gene (5 bases each). V was pared by 7 bases and J by 2 bases, with 12 bases between. Germline values: CDR1 MDHEN, CDR2 SYDVKM. The CDR3 loop spans 13 amino acids. Here the CDR3 DNA reads TGTGCCAGCAACCTGGGGACCCCCTACGAGCAGTACTTC. The encoded protein is CASNLGTPYEQYF.

The V and J genes are TRBV15 and TRBJ1-2; a weak D match, TRBD1 (5 bases). V was shortened by 3 bases and J by 2 bases, with 10 bases between the two germline ends. The germline gives CDR1 LNHNV, CDR2 YYDKDF (reference sequence). The length of the CDR3 is 14 residues. CDR3 protein: CATSSGARNYGYTF. The CDR3 DNA sequence: TGTGCCACCAGCAGCGGGGCGCGGAACTATGGCTACACCTTC.

As regards this clonotype: Germline is not matched at one junction end, which may reflect a read error. This CDR3 reads CASTLKGLAVVSHEQFF. The DNA for the CDR3 is TGTGCCAGCACCTTAAAGGGGCTAGCGGTTGTGTCCCATGAGCAGTTCTTC. The chain has TRBV7-2 and TRBJ2-1, with TRBD2 matching over 7 bases. The CDR3 has 17 residues. The V gene's germline CDR1 is SGHTA and CDR2 FQGNSA.

The rearrangement uses TRBV7-2 and TRBJ1-5, with D perhaps matching TRBD1 (6 bases). The germline V gene has CDR1 SGHTA and CDR2 FQGNSA. This CDR3 is 17 amino acids long. Trimming removed 1 base from V and 1 base from J, with 14 bases in between. CDR3 sequence (DNA): TGTGCCAGCAGCTTAGACCCGGGACATGTAAGCAATCAGCCCCAGCATTTT. Translating it yields CASSLDPGHVSNQPQHF. The full variable domain, completed using reference TRBV7-2 and TRBJ1-5, is GAGVSQSPSNKVTEKGKDVELRCDPISGHTALYWYRQSLGQGLEFLIYFQGNSAPDKSGLPSDRFSAERTGGSVSTLTIQRTQQEDSAVYLCASSLDPGHVSNQPQHFGDGTRLSIL.

The rearrangement uses TRBV20-1 and TRBJ2-2; 14 nucleotides align to TRBD2. The CDR3 consists of 15 residues. Germline V gene lookup returns CDR1 DFQATT and CDR2 SNEGSKA (reference sequence). V was clipped by 5 bases and J by 6 bases; unmatched bases: 5. CDR3 coding DNA: TGCAGTGCTCCGACTAGCGGGAGGGTGGCCGGGGAGCTGTTTTTT. Its translation: CSAPTSGRVAGELFF.

This clonotype turned up a few times. The CDR3 bases are TGCGCCAGCAGCCCCGGGACAAATGAAAAGCAGTACTTC. Translation: CASSPGTNEKQYF. The chain carries TRBV5-1 and TRBJ2-7, with a possible D match to TRBD1 (6 bases). The CDR3 spans 13 residues. V was shortened by 4 bases and J by 8 bases, with 16 bases between the two germline ends. CDR1 SGHRS and CDR2 YFSETQ come from the germline V gene.

As DNA, the CDR3 is TGTGCCAGCCGGGGCGTAAGCTCCTACAATGAGCAGTTCTTC. Translating it yields CASRGVSSYNEQFF. The chain is built from TRBV12-3 or TRBV12-4 and TRBJ2-1, with D possibly called TRBD1 or TRBD2 (5 bases each). The CDR3 runs 14 residues. V dropped 8 bases and J dropped 0 bases, with 11 bases sitting between them.

In regard to this clonotype: Given a much more abundant clone one base away, this may be a read error. The chain carries TRBV7-3 and TRBJ2-5; a weak D match, TRBD2 (6 bases). The J call may be incorrect, as the DNA end agrees better with TRBJ2-7. The CDR3 is made up of 15 amino acids. Germline values: CDR1 SGHTA, CDR2 FQGTGA. CDR3 nucleotide sequence: TGTACCAGCAGCCCTTCGGGACTCGGGCCCTACGAGCAGTACTTC. This codes for CTSSPSGLGPYEQYF.

The gene calls are TRBV12-3 or TRBV12-4 and TRBJ2-4, with D possibly matching TRBD1 (7 bases). This CDR3 has 13 residues. The V gene lost 10 bases and the J gene lost 5 bases, with 15 bases spanning the gap. The DNA of the CDR3 is TGTGCCACCCAGGGGGGTGGTGAAAACATTCAGTACTTC. Translation gives CATQGGGENIQYF.

The rearrangement links TRBV20-1 to TRBJ1-1; D is undetermined. Germline lookup yields CDR1 DFQATT and CDR2 SNEGSKA (reference sequence). Trimming stripped 4 bases from V and 5 bases from J, with 14 bases between. The CDR3 consists of 13 residues. In DNA form, the CDR3 reads TGCAGTGCTAAGGAGGGCGACTGGACTGAAGCTTTCTTT. It is translated as CSAKEGDWTEAFF.

In this sample, this clonotype turned up a few times. J is TRBJ2-5 and V is TRBV5-1, with a possible D match to TRBD2 (6 bases). This CDR3 has 16 amino acids. The ends were cut back, 5 bases at V and 0 bases at J, with 17 bases in the middle. Germline V gene data show CDR1 as SGHRS and CDR2 as YFSETQ. The CDR3 protein is CASSRKTGGNQETQYF. As DNA, the CDR3 is TGCGCCAGCAGTCGAAAGACTGGGGGGAACCAAGAGACCCAGTACTTC. The full variable domain, with the rest looked up from reference TRBV5-1 and TRBJ2-5, is KAGVTQTPRYLIKTRGQQVTLSCSPISGHRSVSWYQQTPGQGLQFLFEYFSETQRNKGNFPGRFSGRQFSNSRSEMNVSTLELGDSALYLCASSRKTGGNQETQYFGPGTRLLVL.

About this clonotype: Because it lacks the conserved phenylalanine or tryptophan at the end, this CDR3 is likely a read error. The rearrangement links TRBV6-1 to TRBJ2-5; TRBD2 matches 15 bases. V lost 4 bases, J lost 9 bases, and 6 bases stayed unmatched. Germline CDR1 MNHNS, CDR2 SASEGT. There are 15 residues in the CDR3. The CDR3 here is CASSGTSGGAVAQYS. For the CDR3, the DNA is TGTGCCAGCAGTGGGACTAGCGGGGGGGCGGTGGCCCAGTACTCC.

The V gene is TRBV7-2, the J gene TRBJ2-1; 11 bases match TRBD2. J gave up 7 bases and V 4 bases, and 15 bases lay outside the gene matches. This CDR3 region has 18 residues. Germline V lookup: CDR1 SGHTA, CDR2 FQGNSA. In nucleotides, the CDR3 is TGTGCCAGCAGCTCCCTTCCCCAACTAGCGGGAGTTGTGAATGAGCAGTTCTTC. This codes for CASSSLPQLAGVVNEQFF.

This clonotype was found a few times. The genes are TRBV9 and TRBJ1-4; 7 nucleotides line up with TRBD1. Germline values: CDR1 SGDLS, CDR2 YYNGEE. This CDR3 is built from 15 residues. Losses at the gene ends were 2 bases for V and 0 bases for J; bases not matched to a gene: 1. The CDR3 reads CASSVGTATNEKLFF. Here the CDR3 DNA reads TGTGCCAGCAGCGTCGGGACAGCAACTAATGAAAAACTGTTTTTT.

The chain has TRBV20-1 and TRBJ2-2, with D maybe TRBD1 (5 bases). The CDR3 loop spans 14 amino acids. Trimming left V 3 bases short and J 7 bases short, with 15 bases between. Germline V gene sequence: CDR1 DFQATT, CDR2 SNEGSKA (reference sequence). The CDR3 loop reads CSARGHGAGGELFF. CDR3 DNA sequence: TGCAGTGCTAGGGGTCATGGGGCCGGCGGGGAGCTGTTTTTT.

This clonotype was found many times. The chain couples TRBV20-1 to TRBJ2-7; the D is unclear. CDR3 size: 13 residues. The germline V and J ends were trimmed by 7 bases and 2 bases, with 15 bases remaining between them. Germline CDR1 and CDR2: DFQATT and SNEGSKA (reference sequence). CDR3 sequence reads: CSVQSSAPYEQYF. The CDR3 DNA reads as TGCAGTGTCCAGTCCAGCGCCCCCTACGAGCAGTACTTC.

The chain joins TRBV13 to TRBJ2-1, with TRBD2 matching 8 bases. Trimming at V came to 1 base and at J to 10 bases, leaving 6 bases not matched to a gene. There are 14 residues in the CDR3. Germline lookup yields CDR1 PRHDT and CDR2 FYEKMQ (reference sequence). The chain's CDR3 is CASSLEAGVREQFF. CDR3 DNA sequence: TGTGCCAGCAGCTTAGAAGCGGGGGTGAGGGAGCAGTTCTTC.

This clonotype was found once. This sequence joins TRBV28 and TRBJ2-4; TRBD1 agrees at 9 bases. Germline loops: CDR1 MDHEN, CDR2 SYDVKM. The CDR3 runs 13 residues. Losses at the gene ends were 6 bases for V and 10 bases for J; bases not matched to a gene: 7. CDR3 DNA: TGTGCCAGCAGGGCGGGACAGGGAGGGATTCAGTACTTC. It translates to CASRAGQGGIQYF.